This TCR beta chain was identified in a study of shared clonotypes between healthy human individuals. Sequencing was performed with immunoSEQ multiplex PCR; in TCRdb, only in-frame clones are kept and a portion is missing. The sample has 740,000 or so clones; around 78% are singletons. Germline V CDR1 and CDR2: SGHNT, YYREEE (reference sequence). Trimming removed 5 bases from V and 4 bases from J, with 12 bases in between. The CDR3 runs to 13 residues. This clone was counted a few times. J is TRBJ1-2 and V is TRBV5-4, with a tentative D call TRBD1 (5 bases). The receptor comes from a young woman in good health. The source material was memory CD4+ T cells sorted from blood. As to subset: CD45RA-negative fraction. The CDR3 coding sequence is TGTGCCAGCAGAATGGACATTTCCTATGGCTACACCTTC. Its protein is CASRMDISYGYTF.